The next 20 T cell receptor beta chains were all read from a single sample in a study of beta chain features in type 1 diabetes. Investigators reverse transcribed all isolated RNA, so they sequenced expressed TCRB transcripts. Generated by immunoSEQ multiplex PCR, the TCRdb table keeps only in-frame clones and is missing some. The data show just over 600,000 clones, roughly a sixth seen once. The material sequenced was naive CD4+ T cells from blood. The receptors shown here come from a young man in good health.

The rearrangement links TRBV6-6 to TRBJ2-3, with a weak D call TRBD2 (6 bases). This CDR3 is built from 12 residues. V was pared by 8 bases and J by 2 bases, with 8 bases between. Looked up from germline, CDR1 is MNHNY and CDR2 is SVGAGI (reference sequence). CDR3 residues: CASAGLTDTQYF. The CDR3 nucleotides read TGTGCCAGCGCGGGGCTCACAGATACGCAGTATTTT.

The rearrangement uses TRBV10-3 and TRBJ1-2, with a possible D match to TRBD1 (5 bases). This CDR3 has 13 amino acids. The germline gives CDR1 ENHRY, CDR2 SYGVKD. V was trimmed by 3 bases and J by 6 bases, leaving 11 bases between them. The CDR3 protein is CAISDRDQNGYTF. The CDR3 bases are TGTGCCATCAGTGATCGGGACCAAAATGGCTACACCTTC.

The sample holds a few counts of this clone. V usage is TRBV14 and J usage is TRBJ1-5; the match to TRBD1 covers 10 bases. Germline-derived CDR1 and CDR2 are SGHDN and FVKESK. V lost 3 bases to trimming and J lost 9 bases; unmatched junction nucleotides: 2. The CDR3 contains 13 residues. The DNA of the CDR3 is TGTGCCAGCAGCCAGGGACAGGGGCCGCCCCAGCATTTT. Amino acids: CASSQGQGPPQHF.

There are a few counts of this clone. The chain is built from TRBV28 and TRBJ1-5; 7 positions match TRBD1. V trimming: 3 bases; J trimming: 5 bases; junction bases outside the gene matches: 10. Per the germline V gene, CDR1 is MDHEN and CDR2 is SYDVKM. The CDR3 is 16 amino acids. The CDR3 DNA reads TGTGCCAGCAGTTTTCAGGCAACAGGGGCGCATCAGCCCCAGCATTTT. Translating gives CASSFQATGAHQPQHF. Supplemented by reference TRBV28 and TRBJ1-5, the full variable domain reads DVKVTQSSRYLVKRTGEKVFLECVQDMDHENMFWYRQDPGLGLRLIYFSYDVKMKEKGDIPEGYSVSREKKERFSLILESASTNQTSMYLCASSFQATGAHQPQHFGDGTRLSIL.

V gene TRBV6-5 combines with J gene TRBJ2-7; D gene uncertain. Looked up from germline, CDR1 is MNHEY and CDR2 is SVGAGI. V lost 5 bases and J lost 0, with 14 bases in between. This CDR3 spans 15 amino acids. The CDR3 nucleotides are TGTGCCAGCAGTAGCCTATGGTCGAACTCCTACGAGCAGTACTTC. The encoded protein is CASSSLWSNSYEQYF.

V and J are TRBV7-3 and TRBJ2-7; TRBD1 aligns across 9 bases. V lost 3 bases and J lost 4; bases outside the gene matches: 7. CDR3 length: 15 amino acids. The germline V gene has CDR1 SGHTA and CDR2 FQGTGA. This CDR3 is CASSFTGTGNYEQYF. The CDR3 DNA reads TGTGCCAGCAGCTTTACCGGGACAGGGAATTACGAGCAGTACTTC.

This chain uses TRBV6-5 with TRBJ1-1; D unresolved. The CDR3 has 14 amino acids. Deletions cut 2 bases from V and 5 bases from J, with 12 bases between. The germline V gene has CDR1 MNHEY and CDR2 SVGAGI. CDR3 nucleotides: TGTGCCAGCAGTTACCACAAGTCTTGGACTGAAGCTTTCTTT. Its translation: CASSYHKSWTEAFF.

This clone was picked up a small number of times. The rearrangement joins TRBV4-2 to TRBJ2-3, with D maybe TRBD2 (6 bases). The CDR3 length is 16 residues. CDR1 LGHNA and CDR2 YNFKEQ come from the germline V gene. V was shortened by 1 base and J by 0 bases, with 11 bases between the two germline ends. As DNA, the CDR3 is TGTGCCAGCAGCCAAGGAACGGGAGCTAGCACAGATACGCAGTATTTT. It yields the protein CASSQGTGASTDTQYF.

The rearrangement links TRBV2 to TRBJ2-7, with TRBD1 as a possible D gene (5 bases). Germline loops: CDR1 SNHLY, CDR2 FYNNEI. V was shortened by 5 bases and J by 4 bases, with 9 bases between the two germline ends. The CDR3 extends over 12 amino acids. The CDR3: CASSRTQYEQYF. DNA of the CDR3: TGTGCCAGCAGTCGGACACAATACGAGCAGTACTTC.

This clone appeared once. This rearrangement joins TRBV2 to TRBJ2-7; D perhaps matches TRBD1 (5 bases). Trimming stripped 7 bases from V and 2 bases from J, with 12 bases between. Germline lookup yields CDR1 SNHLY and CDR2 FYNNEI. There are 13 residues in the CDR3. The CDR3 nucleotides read TGTGCCAGCACAAGACAGATCCCCTACGAGCAGTACTTC. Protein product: CASTRQIPYEQYF.

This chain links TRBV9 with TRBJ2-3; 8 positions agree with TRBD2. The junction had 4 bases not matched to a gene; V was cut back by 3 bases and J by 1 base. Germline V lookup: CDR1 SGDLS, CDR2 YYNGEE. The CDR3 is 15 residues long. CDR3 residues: CASSASGRGTDTQYF. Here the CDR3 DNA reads TGTGCCAGCAGCGCGAGCGGGAGAGGCACAGATACGCAGTATTTT.

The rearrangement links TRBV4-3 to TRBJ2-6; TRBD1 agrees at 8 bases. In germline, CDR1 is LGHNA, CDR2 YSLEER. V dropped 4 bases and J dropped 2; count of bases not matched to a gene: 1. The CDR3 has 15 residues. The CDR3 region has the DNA TGCGCCAGCAGCCTCAGGGGGCCTGGGGCCAACGTCCTGACTTTC. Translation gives CASSLRGPGANVLTF.

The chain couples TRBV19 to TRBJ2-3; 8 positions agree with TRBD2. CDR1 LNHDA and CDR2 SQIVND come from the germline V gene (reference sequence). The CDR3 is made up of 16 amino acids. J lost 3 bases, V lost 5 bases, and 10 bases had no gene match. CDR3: CASSPLRGGETDTQYF. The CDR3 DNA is TGTGCCAGTAGTCCCCTACGGGGGGGCGAGACAGATACGCAGTATTTT.

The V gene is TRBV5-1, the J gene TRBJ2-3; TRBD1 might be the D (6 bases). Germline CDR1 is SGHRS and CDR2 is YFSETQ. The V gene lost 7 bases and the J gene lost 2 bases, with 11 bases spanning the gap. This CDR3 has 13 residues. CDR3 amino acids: CASSDSTTDTQYF. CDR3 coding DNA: TGCGCCAGCTCGGACAGTACCACAGATACGCAGTATTTT.

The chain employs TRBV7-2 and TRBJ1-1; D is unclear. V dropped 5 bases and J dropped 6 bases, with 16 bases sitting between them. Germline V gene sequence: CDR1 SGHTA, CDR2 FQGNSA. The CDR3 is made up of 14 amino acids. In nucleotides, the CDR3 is TGTGCCAGCAGCACGCGGGCCCCTAACGCTGAAGCTTTCTTT. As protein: CASSTRAPNAEAFF.

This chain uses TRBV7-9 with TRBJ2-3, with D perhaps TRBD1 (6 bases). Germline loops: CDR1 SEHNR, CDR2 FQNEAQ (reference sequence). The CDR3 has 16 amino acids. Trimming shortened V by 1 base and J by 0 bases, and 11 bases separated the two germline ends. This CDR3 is CASSLGTGFSTDTQYF. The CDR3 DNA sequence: TGTGCCAGCAGCTTAGGCACAGGGTTCAGCACAGATACGCAGTATTTT.

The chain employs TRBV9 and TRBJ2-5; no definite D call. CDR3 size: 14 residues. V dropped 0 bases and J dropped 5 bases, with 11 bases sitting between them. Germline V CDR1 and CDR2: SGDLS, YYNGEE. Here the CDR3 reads CASSVDPLGETQYF. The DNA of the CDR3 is TGTGCCAGCAGCGTAGATCCCCTAGGGGAGACCCAGTACTTC.

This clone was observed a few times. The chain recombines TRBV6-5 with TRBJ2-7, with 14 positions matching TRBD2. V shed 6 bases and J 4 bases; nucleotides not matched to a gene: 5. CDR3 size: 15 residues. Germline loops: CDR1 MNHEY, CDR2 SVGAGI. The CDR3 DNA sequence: TGTGCCAGCAGGGAGGGACTAGCGGGAGTTTACGAGCAGTACTTC. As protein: CASREGLAGVYEQYF.

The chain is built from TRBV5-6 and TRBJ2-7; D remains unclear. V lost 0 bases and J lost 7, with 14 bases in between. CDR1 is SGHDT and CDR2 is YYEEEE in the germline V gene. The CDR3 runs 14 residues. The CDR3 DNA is TGTGCCAGCAGCTTGGGGGAAAGGAGTGCGGAGCAGTACTTC. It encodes CASSLGERSAEQYF.

This CDR3 reads CASSPRWANVLTF. CDR3 in DNA: TGTGCCAGCAGCCCCCGTTGGGCCAACGTCCTGACTTTC. V is TRBV7-2 and J is TRBJ2-6; D is undetermined. Germline V lookup: CDR1 SGHTA, CDR2 FQGNSA. V was trimmed by 5 bases and J by 5 bases, leaving 7 bases between them. The CDR3 is 13 residues long. The full variable domain, rest sourced from reference TRBV7-2 and TRBJ2-6, is GAGVSQSPSNKVTEKGKDVELRCDPISGHTALYWYRQSLGQGLEFLIYFQGNSAPDKSGLPSDRFSAERTGGSVSTLTIQRTQQEDSAVYLCASSPRWANVLTFGAGSRLTVL.